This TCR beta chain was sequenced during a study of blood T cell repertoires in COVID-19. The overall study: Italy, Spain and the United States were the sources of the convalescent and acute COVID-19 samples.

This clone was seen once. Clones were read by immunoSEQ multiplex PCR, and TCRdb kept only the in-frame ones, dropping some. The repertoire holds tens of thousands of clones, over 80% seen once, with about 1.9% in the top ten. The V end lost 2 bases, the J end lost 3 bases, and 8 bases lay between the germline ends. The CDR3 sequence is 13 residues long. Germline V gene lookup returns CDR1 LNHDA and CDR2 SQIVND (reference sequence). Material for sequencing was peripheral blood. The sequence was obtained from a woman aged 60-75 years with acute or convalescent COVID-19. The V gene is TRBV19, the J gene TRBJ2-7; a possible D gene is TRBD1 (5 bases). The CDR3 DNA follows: TGTGCCAGTAGTATAAGCAGGGACTACGAGCAGTACTTC. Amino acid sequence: CASSISRDYEQYF.